These 19 T cell receptor beta chains share one sample of origin, sequenced in a study of graft-versus-host responses after intestinal transplantation. Here immunoSEQ multiplex PCR was the method, and the copy in TCRdb shows in-frame clones only, minus some. The table lists about 120,000 clones, 90% to 95% of them singletons, with roughly 3% in the top ten. These receptors' targets are unknown. The source material was unstimulated CD8+ T cells sorted from spleen or lymph node cells, sampled before intestinal transplant. The receptors shown here come from a human donor who received an intestinal transplant.

The chain links TRBV27 to TRBJ2-7, with 13 positions matching TRBD2. J lost 3 bases, V lost 6 bases, and 8 bases had no gene match. CDR1 is MNHEY and CDR2 is SMNVEV in the germline V gene (reference sequence). This CDR3 has 16 residues. The CDR3 spells CASSLGTSGAFYEQYF. CDR3 nucleotide sequence: TGTGCCAGCAGCCTAGGGACTAGCGGGGCCTTCTACGAGCAGTACTTC.

This rearrangement joins TRBV19 to TRBJ2-7, with 15 bases that match TRBD2. CDR1 is LNHDA and CDR2 is SQIVND in the germline V gene (reference sequence). The V and J ends lost 1 base and 3 bases, in that order; junction bases with no gene match: 1. The CDR3 is made up of 16 amino acids. CDR3: CASSIVGLAGGYEQYF. CDR3 in DNA: TGTGCCAGTAGTATAGTGGGACTAGCGGGAGGCTACGAGCAGTACTTC.

This sequence joins TRBV27 and TRBJ2-2; TRBD2 matches at 14 bases. After removal of 0 bases from V and 7 bases from J, the junction contained 7 bases not matched to a gene. The length of the CDR3 is 18 residues. Germline V lookup: CDR1 MNHEY, CDR2 SMNVEV (reference sequence). The CDR3 sequence: CASSLSGLAGVLGGELFF. CDR3 nucleotide sequence: TGTGCCAGCAGTTTATCGGGACTAGCGGGAGTCTTAGGCGGGGAGCTGTTTTTT.

This clone was detected once. The chain combines TRBV19 with TRBJ2-1; the D gene is possibly TRBD2 (7 bases). The CDR3 length is 15 residues. The V end lost 10 bases, the J end lost 4 bases, and 20 bases lay between the germline ends. Germline V gene data show CDR1 as LNHDA and CDR2 as SQIVND (reference sequence). The CDR3 DNA sequence: TGTGCCACCCGGGCGTGGGAGGGGGAGTACAATGAGCAGTTCTTC. This encodes CATRAWEGEYNEQFF.

The chain recombines TRBV28 with TRBJ1-5; tentative D call: TRBD1 (6 bases). CDR3 length: 15 residues. The V end was cut by 6 bases, the J end by 5 bases, with 17 bases between. The germline V gene has CDR1 MDHEN and CDR2 SYDVKM. The CDR3 here is CASSQPGVTDQPQHF. CDR3 sequence (DNA): TGTGCCAGCAGCCAACCAGGGGTAACGGATCAGCCCCAGCATTTT.

The chain is built from TRBV30 and TRBJ2-7; 8 bases agree with TRBD1. CDR3 length equals 13 residues. V trimming: 4 bases; J trimming: 3 bases; junction bases outside the gene matches: 5. Germline-derived CDR1 and CDR2 are GTSNPN and SVGIG (reference sequence). CDR3 sequence: CAWISGQGYEQYF. In nucleotides, the CDR3 is TGTGCCTGGATTTCCGGACAGGGCTACGAGCAGTACTTC.

This clone came up once. CDR3 amino acids: CASSWTGDGSPGELFF. DNA for the CDR3: TGTGCCAGCAGTTGGACAGGGGACGGTTCGCCCGGGGAGCTGTTTTTT. J is TRBJ2-2 and V is TRBV13, with TRBD1 identical over 9 bases. The CDR3 consists of 16 residues. Losses at the gene ends were 6 bases for V and 6 bases for J; bases not matched to a gene: 11. Per germline, CDR1 PRHDT and CDR2 FYEKMQ (reference sequence).

The CDR3 DNA is TGTGCCGGGGATTTGCCGGGGGTGAACACTGAAGCTTTCTTT. Protein sequence: CAGDLPGVNTEAFF. This rearrangement joins TRBV7-9 to TRBJ1-1; the D gene is possibly TRBD1 (5 bases). V lost 11 bases, J lost 0 bases, and 16 bases lay in between. This CDR3 region has 14 residues. The germline CDR1 and CDR2 sequences are SEHNR and FQNEAQ (reference sequence).

This clone was detected once. The V and J genes are TRBV7-9 and TRBJ2-7; D ambiguous. Trimming took 3 bases from V and 5 from J, leaving 5 bases between them. Germline assignment: CDR1 SEHNR and CDR2 FQNEAQ (reference sequence). The CDR3 sequence is 11 residues long. The CDR3 loop is CASSFRDEQYF. For the CDR3, the DNA is TGTGCCAGCAGCTTTAGGGACGAGCAGTACTTC.

This rearrangement joins TRBV9 to TRBJ2-7, with a possible D match to TRBD1 (6 bases). The germline CDR1 and CDR2 sequences are SGDLS and YYNGEE. This CDR3 spans 13 amino acids. The germline V and J ends were trimmed by 4 bases and 2 bases, with 10 bases remaining between them. The CDR3 is CASSKDSAYEQYF. The CDR3 DNA is TGTGCCAGCAGCAAGGACAGCGCCTACGAGCAGTACTTC.

The chain is built from TRBV27 and TRBJ1-5; D remains ambiguous. This CDR3 is 15 amino acids long. Germline CDR1 reads MNHEY; CDR2 reads SMNVEV (reference sequence). Between the trimmed V and J ends, which lost 3 bases and 0 bases, there was a span of 9 bases. The CDR3 DNA sequence: TGTGCCAGCAGTTTTGTGGGTTATAGCAATCAGCCCCAGCATTTT. Translation gives CASSFVGYSNQPQHF.

The V gene is TRBV2, the J gene TRBJ2-7, with 7 bases matching TRBD1. Trimming cost V 9 bases and J 0 bases; bases outside gene matches: 5. Per the germline V gene, CDR1 is SNHLY and CDR2 is FYNNEI. The CDR3 totals 13 residues. CDR3: CARGTDSSYEQYF. CDR3 nucleotides: TGTGCCAGAGGGACAGATAGCTCCTACGAGCAGTACTTC.

The chain uses TRBV27 and TRBJ2-1, with TRBD2 matching 12 bases. V lost 7 bases to trimming and J lost 4 bases; unmatched junction nucleotides: 23. The CDR3 contains 21 residues. CDR1 is MNHEY and CDR2 is SMNVEV in the germline V gene (reference sequence). CDR3 in DNA: TGTGCCAGCACCCCTGGGCTGGCTAGCGGGAGGGCCGCACCTCTATACAATGAGCAGTTCTTC. This gives the protein CASTPGLASGRAAPLYNEQFF.

This clone came up once. The V and J genes are TRBV28 and TRBJ1-3, with D maybe TRBD1 (6 bases). Germline CDR1 MDHEN, CDR2 SYDVKM. The CDR3 runs 13 residues. V lost 7 bases and J lost 4, with 11 bases in between. The CDR3 spells CASTPGAGNTIYF. The CDR3 DNA reads as TGTGCCAGCACCCCGGGGGCCGGAAACACCATATATTTT.

This clone was detected a few times. The chain joins TRBV28 to TRBJ2-3; unclear D gene. The CDR3 totals 14 residues. CDR1 and CDR2 (germline): MDHEN, SYDVKM. The germline V and J ends were trimmed by 2 bases and 0 bases, with 6 bases remaining between them. Here the CDR3 reads CASSLMASTDTQYF. The DNA of the CDR3 is TGTGCCAGCAGTTTAATGGCTAGCACAGATACGCAGTATTTT.

The rearrangement links TRBV27 to TRBJ2-7, with D unresolved. The CDR3 is made up of 11 amino acids. Germline lookup yields CDR1 MNHEY and CDR2 SMNVEV (reference sequence). Trimming took off 4 bases at V and 3 bases at J, with 4 bases between the two ends. CDR3 in amino acids: CASSSLYEQYF. For the CDR3, the DNA is TGTGCCAGCAGTTCTCTCTACGAGCAGTACTTC.

This clone was seen once. The V gene is TRBV19, the J gene TRBJ1-2, with D hard to call. Between the trimmed V and J ends, which lost 6 bases and 0 bases, there was a span of 8 bases. Germline V lookup: CDR1 LNHDA, CDR2 SQIVND (reference sequence). The CDR3 runs 13 residues. CDR3 protein: CASSRSANYGYTF. The CDR3 DNA is TGTGCCAGTAGCCGTTCCGCTAACTATGGCTACACCTTC.

The rearrangement links TRBV19 to TRBJ1-5; D gene unclear. The CDR3 is 13 amino acids. V gave up 10 bases and J gave up 7 bases, with 17 bases separating them. The germline V gene encodes CDR1 LNHDA and CDR2 SQIVND (reference sequence). The CDR3 region has the DNA TGTGCCATCTCGCACCCGAGTGGCCAGCCCCAGCATTTT. Residues: CAISHPSGQPQHF.

The chain couples TRBV6-1 to TRBJ1-1; D unresolved. Trimming shortened V by 6 bases and J by 4 bases, and 15 bases separated the two germline ends. Germline-derived CDR1 and CDR2 are MNHNS and SASEGT. This CDR3 is built from 14 residues. Written as DNA, the CDR3 is TGTGCCAGCAGGCCGGGCGGGGAAACCACTGAAGCTTTCTTT. This gives the protein CASRPGGETTEAFF.